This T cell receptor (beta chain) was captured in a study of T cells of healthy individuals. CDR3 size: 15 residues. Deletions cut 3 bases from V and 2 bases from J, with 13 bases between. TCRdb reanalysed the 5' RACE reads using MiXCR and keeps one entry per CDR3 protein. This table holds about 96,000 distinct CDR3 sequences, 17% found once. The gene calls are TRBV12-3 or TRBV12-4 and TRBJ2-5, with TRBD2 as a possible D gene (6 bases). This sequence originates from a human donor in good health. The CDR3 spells CASSFGAGLQETQYF. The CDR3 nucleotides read TGTGCCAGCAGTTTTGGGGCGGGGCTACAAGAGACCCAGTACTTC.